In this sample, the clone carrying this TCR beta chain turned up many times. Antigen: not known. After 5'RACE with constant-segment primers, TCR alpha and TCR beta cDNA libraries carrying sample barcodes and UMIs were obtained. TCRdb passed the 5' RACE reads through MiXCR, listing each CDR3 protein once. This sample has around 47,000 distinct CDR3 sequences, with 8% to 10% found just once. The sample is drawn from a study of T-cell memory formation after mild COVID-19. Study information: The two donors had largely donor-specific TCR clusters. Points from the study as a whole: Confirmation was lacking for SARS-CoV-2 specificity of second-wave clones that peaked on day 37. Later expanders leaned CD4+, whereas day 15 to 85 contracting clones were balanced CD4/CD8.

Trimming took 4 bases from V and 5 from J; bases not matched to a gene: 10. The CDR3 consists of 15 residues. CDR1 is MGHRA, CDR2 YSYEKL, per germline. This receptor was taken from an adult woman who had mild COVID-19 (a few samples of this study predate the infection). Cell type and time point are not known. The source material was PBMCs or a T cell subset sorted from them (not recorded which). The rearrangement uses TRBV4-1 and TRBJ2-5, with 7 bases lining up with TRBD1. The CDR3 DNA follows: TGCGCCAGCAGCCGAAAGGGGGACAGTTTGGAGACCCAGTACTTC. This gives the protein CASSRKGDSLETQYF.